This record covers a single T cell receptor (beta chain). Libraries were prepared by immunoSEQ multiplex PCR; TCRdb keeps only in-frame clonotypes and omits some of them. The table lists some 210,000 clones, about 88% of them singletons. This sample was taken from a study of blood T cell repertoires in COVID-19. This CDR3 spans 16 amino acids. Sequenced sample: peripheral blood. The rearrangement uses TRBV21-1 and TRBJ2-1; the table assigns TRBD2, which was not confirmed against the DNA. TRBV21-1 counts as a pseudogene. The receptor was isolated from a woman aged 40 to 49 who had recovered from COVID-19. The CDR3 nucleotides are TGTGCCAGCAGCAAAGGGCTGCTAGCAGAGTACAATGAGCAGTTCTTC. Encoded protein: CASSKGLLAEYNEQFF.